One and the same sample provided the 32 T cell receptor beta chains below, sequenced in a study of shared clonotypes between healthy human individuals. The table came from immunoSEQ multiplex PCR; TCRdb's copy has only in-frame clones and leaves some out. The table includes around 2,000,000 clones, approximately 95% detected once. The naive CD8 population came from CD45RO-negative cells selected for CCR7, without terminally differentiated effector memory CD45RA+ cells. The sample comprised naive CD8+ T cells sorted from blood. Receptors were obtained from a man between 18 and 35 years old in good health.

The gene calls are TRBV7-8 and TRBJ1-4, with 8 bases lining up with TRBD1. The CDR3 is made up of 20 amino acids. Germline V CDR1 and CDR2: SGHVS, FQNEAQ. Germline trimming cut 0 bases from V and 3 bases from J; bases unmatched to any gene: 15. The CDR3 sequence is CASSLAPGQELPVANEKLFF. The CDR3 coding sequence is TGTGCCAGCAGCTTAGCGCCGGGACAGGAGTTACCTGTAGCTAATGAAAAACTGTTTTTT. The full variable domain, rest sourced from reference TRBV7-8 and TRBJ1-4, is GAGVSQSPRYKVAKRGQDVALRCDPISGHVSLFWYQQALGQGPEFLTYFQNEAQLDKSGLPSDRFFAERPEGSVSTLKIQRTQQEDSAVYLCASSLAPGQELPVANEKLFFGSGTQLSVL.

This chain joins TRBV28 and TRBJ2-7, with TRBD2 matching over 9 bases. Trimming cost V 6 bases and J 6 bases; bases outside gene matches: 6. This CDR3 contains 13 residues. Germline-derived CDR1 and CDR2 are MDHEN and SYDVKM. The CDR3 DNA reads as TGTGCCAGCAGCTCTGGGACTAGCTTCGAGCAGTACTTC. This encodes CASSSGTSFEQYF.

The gene calls are TRBV27 and TRBJ1-6, with D tentatively TRBD1 (6 bases). This CDR3 is built from 14 residues. CDR1 and CDR2 from the germline V gene are MNHEY and SMNVEV (reference sequence). V was clipped by 6 bases and J by 6 bases, with 12 bases between them. The CDR3 protein is CASSRGQTNSPLHF. The CDR3 bases are TGTGCCAGCAGCCGAGGACAGACTAATTCACCCCTCCACTTT.

This clone occurred a few times. The chain has TRBV7-9 and TRBJ2-7, with D possibly matching TRBD2 (5 bases). CDR3 length equals 12 residues. Germline CDR1 is SEHNR and CDR2 is FQNEAQ (reference sequence). Trimming removed 2 bases from V and 6 bases from J, with 8 bases in between. The CDR3 sequence: CASSLRTPEQYF. In DNA form, the CDR3 reads TGTGCCAGCAGCTTAAGGACTCCCGAGCAGTACTTC.

V and J are TRBV7-9 and TRBJ2-5, with D unclear. V lost 5 bases and J lost 1, with 8 bases in between. CDR3 length: 13 amino acids. Germline V gene data show CDR1 as SEHNR and CDR2 as FQNEAQ (reference sequence). In DNA form, the CDR3 reads TGTGCCAGCAGCCCCCTTAGCCAAGAGACCCAGTACTTC. Translation gives CASSPLSQETQYF.

The V gene is TRBV27, the J gene TRBJ1-4; D gene uncertain. The ends were cut back, 2 bases at V and 7 bases at J, with 11 bases in the middle. This CDR3 region has 14 residues. Germline V gene lookup returns CDR1 MNHEY and CDR2 SMNVEV (reference sequence). The CDR3 DNA sequence: TGTGCCAGCAGTTTAGGGCAGTGGGGTGAAAAACTGTTTTTT. Protein: CASSLGQWGEKLFF.

This clone showed up just once. The chain recombines TRBV14 with TRBJ2-6, with D unclear. The CDR3 sequence is 17 residues long. Deletions cut 3 bases from V and 0 bases from J, with 12 bases between. Germline CDR1 is SGHDN and CDR2 is FVKESK. The CDR3 loop is CASSHFDRDSGANVLTF. Here the CDR3 DNA reads TGTGCCAGCAGCCATTTTGACCGAGACTCTGGGGCCAACGTCCTGACTTTC. Variable domain in full (rest from reference TRBV14 and TRBJ2-6): EAGVTQFPSHSVIEKGQTVTLRCDPISGHDNLYWYRRVMGKEIKFLLHFVKESKQDESGMPNNRFLAERTGGTYSTLKVQPAELEDSGVYFCASSHFDRDSGANVLTFGAGSRLTVL.

V is TRBV7-2 and J is TRBJ2-1, with 10 bases that match TRBD2. CDR1 SGHTA and CDR2 FQGNSA come from the germline V gene. This CDR3 has 18 amino acids. V gave up 5 bases and J gave up 5 bases; unmatched junction bases: 15. Here the CDR3 reads CASSPGLGSGGTHNEQFF. CDR3 DNA sequence: TGTGCCAGCAGCCCGGGCCTTGGTAGCGGGGGGACCCACAATGAGCAGTTCTTC.

As concerns this clone: Other DNA sequences in this sample translate to the same CDR3. The chain has TRBV7-9 and TRBJ2-5, with 10 positions matching TRBD2. The V segment lost 1 base and the J segment 4 bases; nucleotides outside the gene matches: 0. The CDR3 is made up of 14 amino acids. Per the germline V gene, CDR1 is SEHNR and CDR2 is FQNEAQ (reference sequence). This CDR3 is CASSLGLAGETQYF. The CDR3 region has the DNA TGTGCCAGCAGCTTAGGACTAGCGGGAGAGACCCAGTACTTC.

The chain employs TRBV28 and TRBJ2-3; possible D gene TRBD1, 6 bases. CDR3 length: 14 amino acids. CDR1 and CDR2 (germline): MDHEN, SYDVKM. Trimming left V 6 bases short and J 0 bases short, with 10 bases between. In DNA, the CDR3 is TGTGCCAGCAGACAGACAGGTAGCACAGATACGCAGTATTTT. It specifies CASRQTGSTDTQYF.

The V gene is TRBV27, the J gene TRBJ1-2, with TRBD1 matching over 8 bases. CDR1 is MNHEY, CDR2 SMNVEV, per germline (reference sequence). V dropped 6 bases and J dropped 6; count of bases not matched to a gene: 6. This CDR3 is 13 amino acids long. The CDR3 DNA sequence: TGTGCCAGCAGCGACAGGGGTGAGGATGGCTACACCTTC. It is translated as CASSDRGEDGYTF.

J is TRBJ2-7 and V is TRBV30; D uncertain. The CDR3 runs 14 residues. The V gene's germline CDR1 is GTSNPN and CDR2 SVGIG (reference sequence). The V end lost 5 bases, the J end lost 0 bases, and 14 bases lay between the germline ends. The CDR3 bases are TGTGCCTGGGGGCCGGGCAGAACCTCCTACGAGCAGTACTTC. Translated, it gives CAWGPGRTSYEQYF.

This chain links TRBV15 with TRBJ2-7, with a weak D call TRBD1 (8 bases). Trimming left V 8 bases short and J 3 bases short, with 23 bases between. The germline CDR1 and CDR2 sequences are LNHNV and YYDKDF (reference sequence). The CDR3 is made up of 16 amino acids. CDR3 nucleotides: TGTGCCACCGGACCCGGGAGGACAGGGACCATCTACGAGCAGTACTTC. As protein: CATGPGRTGTIYEQYF.

The rearrangement links TRBV5-6 to TRBJ1-1; D call uncertain. Trimming removed 1 base at V and 2 bases at J, with 9 bases between. Germline-derived CDR1 and CDR2 are SGHDT and YYEEEE. The CDR3 consists of 14 residues. The chain's CDR3 is CASSLSYINTEAFF. The CDR3 DNA reads TGTGCCAGCAGCTTGTCGTACATCAACACTGAAGCTTTCTTT. Supplemented by reference TRBV5-6 and TRBJ1-1, the full variable domain reads DAGVTQSPTHLIKTRGQQVTLRCSPKSGHDTVSWYQQALGQGPQFIFQYYEEEERQRGNFPDRFSGHQFPNYSSELNVNALLLGDSALYLCASSLSYINTEAFFGQGTRLTVV.

The chain combines TRBV25-1 with TRBJ2-3; tentative D call: TRBD2 (7 bases). Germline V lookup: CDR1 MGHDK, CDR2 SYGVNS. This CDR3 has 16 residues. V was trimmed by 1 base and J by 3 bases, leaving 14 bases between them. CDR3 DNA: TGTGCCAGCAGTGAATTCGGGGGGCGGGGGACAGATACGCAGTATTTT. It translates to CASSEFGGRGTDTQYF.

About this clone: The sample carries other DNA sequences with the same CDR3. This rearrangement joins TRBV7-9 to TRBJ1-2, with no clear D. The CDR3 has 12 amino acids. Per germline, CDR1 SEHNR and CDR2 FQNEAQ (reference sequence). The V end was cut by 1 base, the J end by 6 bases, with 6 bases between. Written as DNA, the CDR3 is TGTGCCAGCAGCTTAGTCTGGGATGGCTACACCTTC. It yields the protein CASSLVWDGYTF.

The chain is built from TRBV4-1 and TRBJ2-7; 7 bases are a match to TRBD2. Trimming cost V 1 base and J 4 bases; bases outside gene matches: 7. Germline CDR1 is MGHRA and CDR2 is YSYEKL. The CDR3 consists of 15 residues. In DNA, the CDR3 is TGCGCCAGCAGCCAAGGTTGGAGCGGGGAATACGAGCAGTACTTC. It specifies CASSQGWSGEYEQYF.

As for this clone: Other DNA sequences within the sample encode an identical CDR3. The J gene is TRBJ2-3, the V gene TRBV19; D is undetermined. Germline values: CDR1 LNHDA, CDR2 SQIVND (reference sequence). V dropped 6 bases and J dropped 0 bases, with 7 bases sitting between them. The CDR3 contains 13 residues. The CDR3 here is CASSTTSTDTQYF. In nucleotides, the CDR3 is TGTGCCAGTAGCACTACTAGCACAGATACGCAGTATTTT.

This chain links TRBV28 with TRBJ2-1, with TRBD2 identical over 7 bases. With 6 bases clipped from V and 5 bases from J, the junction kept 10 bases outside the gene matches. The CDR3 runs 15 residues. The germline CDR1 and CDR2 sequences are MDHEN and SYDVKM. CDR3 sequence (DNA): TGTGCCAGCAGCCCCCCATGGGGGGGTGACAATGAGCAGTTCTTC. It encodes CASSPPWGGDNEQFF.

The chain joins TRBV10-2 to TRBJ2-7; 13 positions agree with TRBD2. V lost 3 bases, J lost 3 bases, and 8 bases stayed unmatched. CDR1 and CDR2 (germline): WSHSY, SAAADI. CDR3 length: 17 amino acids. CDR3 loop: CASSDPGLAGKNYEQYF. CDR3 sequence (DNA): TGCGCCAGCAGTGACCCGGGACTAGCGGGGAAGAACTACGAGCAGTACTTC.

The rearrangement joins TRBV11-2 to TRBJ2-1; D not certain. This CDR3 is 11 amino acids long. V lost 5 bases and J 6 bases, leaving 5 bases between the germline ends. CDR1 SGHAT and CDR2 FQNNGV come from the germline V gene. The DNA for the CDR3 is TGTGCCAGCAGCGGGTTCAATGAGCAGTTCTTC. Its translation: CASSGFNEQFF.

V gene TRBV11-2 combines with J gene TRBJ2-7, with 12 bases identical to TRBD2. The ends lost 5 bases at V and 6 bases at J; junction bases unmatched: 11. CDR3 length: 16 amino acids. Germline CDR1 reads SGHAT; CDR2 reads FQNNGV. CDR3 region: CASSPGASGRAGEQYF. The CDR3 DNA is TGTGCCAGCAGCCCGGGGGCTAGCGGGAGGGCCGGCGAGCAGTACTTC. The full variable domain, its missing parts supplied by reference TRBV11-2 and TRBJ2-7, is EAGVAQSPRYKIIEKRQSVAFWCNPISGHATLYWYQQILGQGPKLLIQFQNNGVVDDSQLPKDRFSAERLKGVDSTLKIQPAKLEDSAVYLCASSPGASGRAGEQYFGPGTRLTVT.

V and J are TRBV7-9 and TRBJ2-5; no firm D call. This CDR3 is 16 amino acids long. Germline CDR1 is SEHNR and CDR2 is FQNEAQ (reference sequence). The germline V and J ends were trimmed by 1 base and 3 bases, with 15 bases remaining between them. CDR3 region: CASSLGFEGLEETQYF. CDR3 nucleotide sequence: TGTGCCAGCAGCTTAGGGTTTGAAGGGTTGGAAGAGACCCAGTACTTC.

The gene calls are TRBV28 and TRBJ1-2; D is undetermined. V lost 7 bases and J lost 8, with 11 bases in between. The CDR3 consists of 11 residues. The germline CDR1 and CDR2 sequences are MDHEN and SYDVKM. Written as DNA, the CDR3 is TGTGCCAGCACCACCCTTGAGGGCTACACCTTC. It codes for CASTTLEGYTF.

This chain joins TRBV11-2 and TRBJ1-6; 9 bases map to TRBD1. Trimming at V came to 2 bases and at J to 6 bases, leaving 2 bases not matched to a gene. Germline V CDR1 and CDR2: SGHAT, FQNNGV. This CDR3 has 15 amino acids. As DNA, the CDR3 is TGTGCCAGCAGCTTATTGGACAGGGGTAATTCACCCCTCCACTTT. Translation gives CASSLLDRGNSPLHF.

This rearrangement joins TRBV19 to TRBJ1-1, with D maybe TRBD1 (5 bases). Germline lookup yields CDR1 LNHDA and CDR2 SQIVND (reference sequence). The CDR3 covers 16 residues. V lost 0 bases to trimming and J lost 0 bases, with 11 bases between them. DNA of the CDR3: TGTGCCAGTAGTATAGATCGTGAAGGGGTGAACACTGAAGCTTTCTTT. It yields the protein CASSIDREGVNTEAFF.

The chain carries TRBV4-1 and TRBJ1-2; TRBD1 is a possible D gene (6 bases). Germline CDR1 and CDR2: MGHRA and YSYEKL. The CDR3 covers 14 residues. The ends were cut back, 1 base at V and 8 bases at J, with 14 bases in the middle. The CDR3 loop reads CASSQVGAGWGYTF. For the CDR3, the DNA is TGCGCCAGCAGCCAAGTGGGGGCAGGATGGGGCTACACCTTC.

The chain is built from TRBV7-3 and TRBJ2-1, with a tentative D call TRBD1 (9 bases). V was clipped by 3 bases and J by 5 bases, with 32 bases between them. CDR1 SGHTA and CDR2 FQGTGA come from the germline V gene. The CDR3 length is 21 residues. The CDR3 sequence: CASSLGDSGTGSFFYNNEQFF. The CDR3 nucleotides read TGTGCCAGCAGCTTGGGGGATAGCGGGACAGGGTCTTTCTTCTATAACAATGAGCAGTTCTTC.

V is TRBV19 and J is TRBJ2-7; 8 bases line up with TRBD1. This CDR3 spans 16 amino acids. Unmatched junction bases numbered 8, after V lost 0 bases and J lost 4 bases. The germline CDR1 and CDR2 sequences are LNHDA and SQIVND (reference sequence). DNA for the CDR3: TGTGCCAGTAGTATAGATTTCGGACAGGGACTTTACGAGCAGTACTTC. It yields the protein CASSIDFGQGLYEQYF.

Remarks on this clone: This sequence may be a read error, since a much larger clone differs from it by one base. CDR3 DNA sequence: TGTGCCAGCAGCCCCGGGACAGGGGCCTCCTACGAGCAGTACTTC. This sequence encodes CASSPGTGASYEQYF. This chain connects TRBV7-8 to TRBJ2-7; 10 bases agree with TRBD1. The CDR3 is 15 residues long. CDR1 is SGHVS and CDR2 is FQNEAQ in the germline V gene. The trim removed 5 bases at V and 0 bases at J, leaving 4 bases unmatched. The full variable domain, with the rest looked up from reference TRBV7-8 and TRBJ2-7, is GAGVSQSPRYKVAKRGQDVALRCDPISGHVSLFWYQQALGQGPEFLTYFQNEAQLDKSGLPSDRFFAERPEGSVSTLKIQRTQQEDSAVYLCASSPGTGASYEQYFGPGTRLTVT.

This chain uses TRBV5-1 with TRBJ2-5; no clear D gene. Trimming removed 4 bases at V and 4 bases at J, with 14 bases between. This CDR3 is built from 14 residues. CDR1 and CDR2 (germline): SGHRS, YFSETQ. CDR3 bases: TGCGCCAGCAGCCCCCAGGACGAGTTAGAGACCCAGTACTTC. Protein sequence: CASSPQDELETQYF.

V is TRBV10-2 and J is TRBJ1-5; a possible D gene is TRBD1 (5 bases). The CDR3 is made up of 14 amino acids. V shed 5 bases and J shed 6 bases, with 14 bases lying between them. CDR1 WSHSY and CDR2 SAAADI come from the germline V gene. The CDR3 here is CASSHQGAGQPQHF. In nucleotides, the CDR3 is TGCGCCAGCAGTCATCAAGGGGCGGGTCAGCCCCAGCATTTT.